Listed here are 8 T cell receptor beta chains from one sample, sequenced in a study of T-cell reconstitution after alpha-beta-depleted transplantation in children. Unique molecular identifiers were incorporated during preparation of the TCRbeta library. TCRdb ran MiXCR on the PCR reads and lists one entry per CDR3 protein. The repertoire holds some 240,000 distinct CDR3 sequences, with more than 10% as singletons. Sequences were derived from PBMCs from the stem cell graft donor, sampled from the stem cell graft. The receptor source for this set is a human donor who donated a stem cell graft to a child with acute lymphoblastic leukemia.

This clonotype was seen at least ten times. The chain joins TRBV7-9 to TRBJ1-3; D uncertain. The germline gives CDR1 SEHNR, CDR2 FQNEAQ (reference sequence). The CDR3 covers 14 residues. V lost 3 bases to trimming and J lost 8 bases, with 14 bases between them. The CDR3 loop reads CASSFTAVSDTIYF. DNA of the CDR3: TGTGCCAGCAGCTTTACGGCGGTCTCTGACACCATATATTTT.

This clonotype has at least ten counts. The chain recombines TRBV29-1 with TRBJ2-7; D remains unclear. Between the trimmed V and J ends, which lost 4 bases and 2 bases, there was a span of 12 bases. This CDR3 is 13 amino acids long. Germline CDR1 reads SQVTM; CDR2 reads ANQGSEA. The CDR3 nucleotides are TGCAGCGTTGTAGGGCTTGGGACCTACGAGCAGTACTTC. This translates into CSVVGLGTYEQYF.

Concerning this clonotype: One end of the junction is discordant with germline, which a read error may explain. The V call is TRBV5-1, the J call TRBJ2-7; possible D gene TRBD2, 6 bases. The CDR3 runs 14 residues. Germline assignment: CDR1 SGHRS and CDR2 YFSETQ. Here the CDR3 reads CAISLVGRGNEQYF. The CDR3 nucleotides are TGCGCCATCAGCTTGGTCGGGAGAGGTAACGAGCAGTACTTC.

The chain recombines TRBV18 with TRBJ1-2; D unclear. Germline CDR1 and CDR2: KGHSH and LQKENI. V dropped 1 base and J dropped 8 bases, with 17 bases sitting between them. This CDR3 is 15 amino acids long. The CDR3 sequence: CASSPRSDVGFGYTF. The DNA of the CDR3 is TGTGCCAGCTCACCACGGTCGGACGTCGGGTTCGGCTACACCTTC.

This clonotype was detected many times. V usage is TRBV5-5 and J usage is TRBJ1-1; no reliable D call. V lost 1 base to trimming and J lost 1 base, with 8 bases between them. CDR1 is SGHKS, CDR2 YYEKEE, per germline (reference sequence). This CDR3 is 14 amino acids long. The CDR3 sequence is CASSLISGNTEAFF. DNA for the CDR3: TGTGCCAGCAGCTTGATTAGTGGGAACACTGAAGCTTTCTTT. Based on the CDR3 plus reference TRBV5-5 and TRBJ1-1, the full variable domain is DAGVTQSPTHLIKTRGQQVTLRCSPISGHKSVSWYQQVLGQGPQFIFQYYEKEERGRGNFPDRFSARQFPNYSSELNVNALLLGDSALYLCASSLISGNTEAFFGQGTRLTVV.

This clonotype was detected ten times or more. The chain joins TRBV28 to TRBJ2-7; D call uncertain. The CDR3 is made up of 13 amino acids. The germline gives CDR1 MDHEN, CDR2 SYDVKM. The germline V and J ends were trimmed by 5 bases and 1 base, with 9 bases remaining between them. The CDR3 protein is CASSDGLSYEQYF. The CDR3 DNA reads TGTGCCAGCAGTGATGGCCTGTCCTACGAGCAGTACTTC. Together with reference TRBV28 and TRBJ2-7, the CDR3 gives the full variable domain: DVKVTQSSRYLVKRTGEKVFLECVQDMDHENMFWYRQDPGLGLRLIYFSYDVKMKEKGDIPEGYSVSREKKERFSLILESASTNQTSMYLCASSDGLSYEQYFGPGTRLTVT.

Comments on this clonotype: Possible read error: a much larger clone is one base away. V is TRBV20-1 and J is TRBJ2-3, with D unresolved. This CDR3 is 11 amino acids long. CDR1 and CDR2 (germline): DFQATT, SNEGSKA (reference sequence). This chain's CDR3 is CAREASDTQYF. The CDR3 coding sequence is TGCGCACGCGAGGCTTCAGATACGCAGTATTTT.

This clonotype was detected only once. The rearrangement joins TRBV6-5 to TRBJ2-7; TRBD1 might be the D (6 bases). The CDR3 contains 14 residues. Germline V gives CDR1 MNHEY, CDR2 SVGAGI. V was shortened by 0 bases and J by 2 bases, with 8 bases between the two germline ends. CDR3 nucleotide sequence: TGTGCCAGCAGTTACTCGGACAGCCCCTACGAGCAGTACTTC. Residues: CASSYSDSPYEQYF.